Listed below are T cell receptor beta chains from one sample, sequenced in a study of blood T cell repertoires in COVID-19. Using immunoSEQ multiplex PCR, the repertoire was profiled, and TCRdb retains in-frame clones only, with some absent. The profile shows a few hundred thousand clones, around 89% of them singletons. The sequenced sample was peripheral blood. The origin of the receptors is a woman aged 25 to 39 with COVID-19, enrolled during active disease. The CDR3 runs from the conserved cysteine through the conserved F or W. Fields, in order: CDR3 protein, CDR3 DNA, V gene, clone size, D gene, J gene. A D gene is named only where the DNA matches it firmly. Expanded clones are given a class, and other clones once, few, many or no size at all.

CASSLGGQGLFTEAFF,TGTGCCAGCAGCTTAGGGGGACAGGGGCTGTTCACTGAAGCTTTCTTT,TRBV11-2,-,TRBD1,TRBJ1-1
CASTNGRVPDTQYF,TGTGCCAGCACCAATGGGAGGGTGCCAGATACGCAGTATTTT,TRBV6-6,-,TRBD2,TRBJ2-3
CASSQSPTRGWDSEAFF,TGCGCCAGCAGCCAAAGCCCGACGAGGGGGTGGGATTCAGAAGCTTTCTTT,TRBV4-1,-,-,TRBJ1-1
CASSSRLAGGPGELFF,TGTGCCAGCAGCTCCCGACTAGCGGGGGGGCCCGGGGAGCTGTTTTTT,TRBV7-2,few,TRBD2,TRBJ2-2
CASSVASGTGELFF,TGTGCCAGCAGTGTAGCTAGCGGCACCGGGGAGCTGTTTTTT,TRBV2,-,TRBD2,TRBJ2-2
CASARGTGSYEQYF,TGTGCCAGCGCTAGGGGGACAGGCTCCTACGAGCAGTACTTC,TRBV7-8,once,TRBD1,TRBJ2-7
CASRKGRTGDNEQFF,TGTGCCAGCCGTAAGGGTAGGACAGGGGACAATGAGCAGTTCTTC,TRBV6-6,-,TRBD1,TRBJ2-1
CASSKGQSYEQYF,TGTGCCAGCAGTAAGGGACAGTCCTACGAGCAGTACTTC,TRBV3-1/TRBV3-2,-,TRBD1,TRBJ2-7
CASSWTGGATRPGANVLTF,TGTGCCAGCAGTTGGACTGGGGGGGCTACACGGCCCGGGGCCAACGTCCTGACTTTC,TRBV27,-,-,TRBJ2-6
CASSLTSGSRETQYF,TGTGCCAGCAGCTTGACTAGCGGGAGCAGAGAGACCCAGTACTTC,TRBV11-2,-,TRBD2,TRBJ2-5
CASSQGQGARYEQYF,TGTGCCAGCAGCCAAGGACAGGGGGCGCGGTACGAGCAGTACTTC,TRBV4-2,-,TRBD1,TRBJ2-7
CASSPRGSASNQPQHF,TGTGCCAGTAGTCCCAGGGGCTCCGCTAGCAATCAGCCCCAGCATTTT,TRBV19,-,-,TRBJ1-5
CASGEGSTEAFF,TGTGCCAGCGGAGAAGGGAGCACTGAAGCTTTCTTT,TRBV28,-,-,TRBJ1-1
CAWRHLWTGSNEKLFF,TGTGCCTGGAGGCATCTTTGGACAGGGTCTAATGAAAAACTGTTTTTT,TRBV30,-,TRBD1,TRBJ1-4
CASSTPREGTDTQYF,TGTGCCAGTAGTACTCCCCGAGAGGGCACAGATACGCAGTATTTT,TRBV19,-,-,TRBJ2-3
CASSESAGGGLSEKLFF,TGTGCCAGCAGTGAATCGGCAGGGGGCGGTCTAAGCGAAAAACTGTTTTTT,TRBV25-1,-,TRBD1,TRBJ1-4
CATSREGPPDTQYF,TGTGCCACCAGCAGAGAGGGCCCCCCAGATACGCAGTATTTT,TRBV15,-,-,TRBJ2-3
CATPLVSGGTGNTIYF,TGTGCCACCCCTTTGGTTTCGGGAGGGACTGGAAACACCATATATTTT,TRBV10-3,-,-,TRBJ1-3
CASSVGQGTWELFF,TGTGCCAGCAGCGTGGGACAGGGCACTTGGGAACTGTTTTTT,TRBV13,-,TRBD1,TRBJ1-4
CASSIFPPNEQFF,TGTGCCAGTAGTATCTTCCCCCCCAATGAGCAGTTCTTC,TRBV19,-,-,TRBJ2-1
CASSHGQGNQPQHF,TGTGCCAGCAGCCATGGACAGGGCAATCAGCCCCAGCATTTT,TRBV4-2,-,TRBD1,TRBJ1-5